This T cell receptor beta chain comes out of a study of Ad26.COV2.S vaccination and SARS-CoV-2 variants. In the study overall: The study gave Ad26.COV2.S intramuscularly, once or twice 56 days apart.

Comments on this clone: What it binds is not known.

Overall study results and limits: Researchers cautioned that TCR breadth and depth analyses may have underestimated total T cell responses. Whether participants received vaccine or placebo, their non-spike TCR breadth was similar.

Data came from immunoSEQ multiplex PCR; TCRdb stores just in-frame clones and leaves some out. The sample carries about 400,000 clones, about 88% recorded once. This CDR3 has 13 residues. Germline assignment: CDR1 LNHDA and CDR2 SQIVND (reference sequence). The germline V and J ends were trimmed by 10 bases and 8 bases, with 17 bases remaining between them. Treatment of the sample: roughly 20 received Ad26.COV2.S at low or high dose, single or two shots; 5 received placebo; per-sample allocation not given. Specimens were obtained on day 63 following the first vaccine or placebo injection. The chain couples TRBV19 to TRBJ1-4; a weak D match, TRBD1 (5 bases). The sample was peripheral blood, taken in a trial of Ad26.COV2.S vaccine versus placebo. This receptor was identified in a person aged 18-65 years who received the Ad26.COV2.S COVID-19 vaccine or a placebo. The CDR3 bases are TGTGCCACCGGAGTGCCGGGGGGGGAAAAACTGTTTTTT. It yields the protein CATGVPGGEKLFF.